This TCR beta chain was sequenced for a study of cytomegalovirus exposure and HLA in healthy donors. Amplification used 60 Vbeta primers and 13 Jbeta primers. TCRdb's copy holds only in-frame clones and misses some; the assay was immunoSEQ multiplex PCR. The sample records some 120,000 clones, about 74% being singletons. Study-wide findings and caveats: The majority of CMV-associated TCR beta chains were reported as apparently HLA-restricted in a later analysis. Association with HLA alleles at 0.05 false discovery rate was found for 15,000 to 20,000 TCR beta sequences in a later analysis.

The CDR3 is made up of 15 amino acids. Germline assignment: CDR1 MDHEN and CDR2 SYDVKM. J lost 4 bases, V lost 6 bases, and 6 bases had no gene match. A word on this clone: Antigen specificity is unknown.

The specimen sequenced was PBMCs. The clonotype was recovered from a woman aged 50 to 65 in good health and CMV-seropositive. The chain has TRBV28 and TRBJ2-1, with 10 bases identical to TRBD2. CDR3 nucleotide sequence: TGTGCCAGCAGCTTGGGGACTAGCGCATACAATGAGCAGTTCTTC. Translating it yields CASSLGTSAYNEQFF.